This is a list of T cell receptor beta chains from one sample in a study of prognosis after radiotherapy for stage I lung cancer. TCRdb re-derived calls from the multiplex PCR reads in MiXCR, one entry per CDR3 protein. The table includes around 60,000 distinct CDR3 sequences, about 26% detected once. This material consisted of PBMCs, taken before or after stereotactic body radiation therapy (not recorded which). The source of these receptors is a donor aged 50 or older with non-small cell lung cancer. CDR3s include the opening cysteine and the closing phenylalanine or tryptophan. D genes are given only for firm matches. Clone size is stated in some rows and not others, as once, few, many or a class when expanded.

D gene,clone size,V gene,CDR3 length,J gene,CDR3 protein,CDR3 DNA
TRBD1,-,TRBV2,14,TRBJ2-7,CASPLGQVAYEQYF,TGTGCCAGCCCTCTAGGACAGGTCGCCTACGAGCAGTACTTC
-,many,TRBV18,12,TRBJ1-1,CASSFRQDEAFF,TGTGCCAGCTCATTTCGACAAGATGAAGCTTTCTTT
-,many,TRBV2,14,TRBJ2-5,CASSQWGSEETQYF,TGTGCCAGCAGCCAATGGGGATCAGAAGAGACCCAGTACTTC
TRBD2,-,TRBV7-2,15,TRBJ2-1,CVSSYRAGGSHEQFF,TGTGTCAGCAGCTACAGAGCGGGGGGGTCGCATGAGCAGTTCTTC
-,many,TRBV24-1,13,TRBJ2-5,CATSDTGRKTQYF,TGTGCCACCAGTGATACCGGTCGGAAGACCCAGTACTTC
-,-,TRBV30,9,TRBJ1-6,CAWSVPLHF,TGTGCCTGGAGTGTACCCCTCCACTTT
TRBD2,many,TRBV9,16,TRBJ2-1,CASSVEPGGLYNEQFF,TGTGCCAGCAGCGTAGAGCCGGGGGGGCTATACAATGAGCAGTTCTTC
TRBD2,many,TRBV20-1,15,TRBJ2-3,CSASGGSGGADTQYF,TGCAGTGCTTCTGGTGGTAGCGGGGGGGCAGATACGCAGTATTTT
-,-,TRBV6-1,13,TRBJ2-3,CASGRGGTDTQYF,TGTGCCAGCGGCCGGGGTGGCACAGATACGCAGTATTTT
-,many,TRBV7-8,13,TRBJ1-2,CASSFTKGHGYTF,TGTGCCAGCAGCTTTACGAAGGGGCATGGCTACACCTTC
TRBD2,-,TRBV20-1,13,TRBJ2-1,CSARTSGYNEQYF,TGCAGTGCTAGGACTAGCGGGTACAATGAGCAATACTTC
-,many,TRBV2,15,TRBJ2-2,CASTAWSSNTGELFF,TGTGCCAGCACCGCTTGGAGCTCGAACACCGGGGAGCTGTTTTTT
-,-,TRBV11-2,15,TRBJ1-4,CASSLEGQPRGKLFF,TGTGCCAGCAGCTTAGAGGGCCAACCGAGGGGAAAACTGTTTTTT
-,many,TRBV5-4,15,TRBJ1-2,CASSLVGGRGYGYTF,TGTGCCAGCAGCTTGGTCGGGGGGCGCGGCTATGGCTACACCTTC
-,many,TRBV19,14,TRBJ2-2,CASSIDGSTGELFF,TGTGCCAGTAGTATAGATGGAAGCACCGGGGAGCTGTTTTTT
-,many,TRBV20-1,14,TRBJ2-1,CSATPGTQVNEQFF,TGCAGTGCTACGCCCGGGACGCAGGTCAATGAGCAGTTCTTC
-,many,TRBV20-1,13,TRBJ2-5,CSAARDLQETQYF,TGCAGTGCTGCCCGGGACCTCCAAGAGACCCAGTACTTC
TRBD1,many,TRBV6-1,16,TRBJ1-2,CASSLWTGQSNYGYTF,TGTGCCAGCAGTCTCTGGACAGGGCAGTCAAACTATGGCTACACCTTC
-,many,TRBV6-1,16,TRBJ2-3,CASSQTRRSQSDTQYF,TGTGCCAGCAGTCAGACTAGACGATCGCAGTCGGATACGCAGTATTTT
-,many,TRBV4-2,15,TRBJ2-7,CASSQVSGVSYEQYF,TGTGCCAGCAGCCAAGTCTCTGGGGTGTCCTACGAGCAGTACTTC
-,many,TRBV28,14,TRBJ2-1,CASSLHPGASEQFF,TGTGCCAGCAGTTTACACCCGGGGGCAAGTGAGCAGTTCTTC
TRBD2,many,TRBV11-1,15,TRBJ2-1,CASSFRRGLANEQFF,TGTGCCAGCAGCTTTCGGCGGGGGTTGGCCAATGAGCAGTTCTTC
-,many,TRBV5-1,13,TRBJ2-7,CASSLGVWEEQYF,TGCGCCAGCAGCTTGGGGGTTTGGGAAGAGCAGTACTTC
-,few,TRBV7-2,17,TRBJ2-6,CASSFVTGISGANVLTF,TGTGCCAGCAGCTTTGTGACAGGCATCTCTGGGGCCAACGTCCTGACTTTC
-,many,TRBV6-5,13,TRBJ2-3,CASSYSGDRTQYF,TGTGCCAGCAGTTACTCGGGGGACCGTACGCAGTATTTT
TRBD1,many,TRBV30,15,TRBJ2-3,CASLRIDRDTDTQYF,TGTGCCTCCCTTCGTATCGACAGGGACACAGATACGCAGTATTTT
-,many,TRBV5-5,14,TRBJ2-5,CASSLGAGIETQYF,TGTGCCAGCAGCTTGGGGGCAGGGATAGAGACCCAGTACTTC
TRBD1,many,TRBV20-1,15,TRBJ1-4,CSARDPQAGGVKLFF,TGCAGTGCTAGAGATCCCCAGGCAGGGGGGGTAAAACTGTTTTTT
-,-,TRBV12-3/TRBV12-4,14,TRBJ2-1,CASTLAVCGNEQFF,TGTGCCAGCACTTTAGCGGTGTGCGGGAATGAGCAGTTCTTC
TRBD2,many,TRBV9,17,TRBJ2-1,CASSVALLAGGDEEQFF,TGTGCCAGCAGCGTAGCGCTCTTAGCGGGGGGGGACGAGGAGCAGTTCTTC
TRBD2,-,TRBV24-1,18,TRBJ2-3,CATSDTGIAGAFTDTQYF,TGTGCCACCAGTGACACCGGCATAGCGGGGGCCTTCACAGATACGCAGTATTTT
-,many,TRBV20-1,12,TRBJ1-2,CSARVADYGYTF,TGCAGTGCTAGAGTGGCAGACTATGGCTACACCTTC
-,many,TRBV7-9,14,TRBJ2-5,CASSPSLGRETQYF,TGTGCCAGCAGCCCCAGTTTAGGGCGAGAGACCCAGTACTTC
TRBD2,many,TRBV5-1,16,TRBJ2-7,CASSFGTSGESYEQYF,TGCGCCAGCAGCTTCGGGACTAGCGGGGAGTCCTACGAGCAGTACTTC
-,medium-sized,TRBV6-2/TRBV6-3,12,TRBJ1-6,CASSYSNSPLHF,TGTGCCAGCAGTTACTCCAATTCACCCCTCCACTTT
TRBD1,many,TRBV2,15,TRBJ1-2,CASSYRGSSNYGYTF,TGTGCCAGCAGTTACAGGGGGTCCTCTAACTATGGCTACACCTTC
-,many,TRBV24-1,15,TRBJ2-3,CATSDATGRRDTQYF,TGTGCCACCAGTGATGCGACAGGGAGGAGAGATACGCAGTATTTT
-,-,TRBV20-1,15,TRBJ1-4,CSAREDRANNDKLFF,TGCAGTGCTAGAGAAGATCGGGCGAATAATGATAAACTGTTTTTT
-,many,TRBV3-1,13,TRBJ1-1,CASSSTENTEAFF,TGTGCCAGCAGCTCGACGGAGAACACTGAAGCTTTCTTT
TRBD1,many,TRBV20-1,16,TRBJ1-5,CSAVASGTGSNQPQHF,TGCAGTGCTGTCGCTTCCGGGACAGGGAGCAATCAGCCCCAGCATTTT
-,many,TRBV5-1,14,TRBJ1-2,CASSLKGGLGGYTF,TGCGCCAGCAGCTTGAAGGGGGGGCTCGGTGGCTACACCTTC
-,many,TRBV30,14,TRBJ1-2,CAWGTILGTLGYTF,TGTGCCTGGGGGACCATTCTAGGGACATTGGGCTACACCTTC
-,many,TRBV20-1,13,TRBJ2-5,CSASATGRETQYF,TGCAGTGCTAGTGCGACAGGTCGAGAGACCCAGTACTTC
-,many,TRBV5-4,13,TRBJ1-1,CASSLPGGTEAFF,TGTGCCAGCAGCTTGCCCGGAGGCACTGAAGCTTTCTTT
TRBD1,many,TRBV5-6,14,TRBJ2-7,CASRRQGISYEQYF,TGTGCCAGCAGGCGACAGGGCATCTCCTACGAGCAGTACTTC
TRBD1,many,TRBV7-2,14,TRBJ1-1,CASSLAGQGAEAFF,TGTGCCAGCAGCTTAGCCGGACAGGGGGCTGAAGCTTTCTTT